The present T cell receptor beta chain was sequenced within a study of T cells after yellow fever vaccination. Whole-study context: The SMART-Seq v4 Ultra Low Input method served to prepare the low-cell-number fractions. Whole-study results and caveats: In post-booster samples, most primary-vaccination clones reappeared (approximately 95% CD4, 75% to 90% CD8).

TCRdb ran MiXCR on the 5' RACE reads and lists one entry per CDR3 protein. This repertoire shows 500,000 to 700,000 distinct CDR3 sequences, about a fifth found once; its top ten account for roughly an eighth. Germline CDR1 SGHDT, CDR2 YYEEEE. The CDR3 totals 19 residues. The V gene end was trimmed by 0 bases and the J gene end by 2 bases; junction bases not matched to a gene: 16. This clonotype has only a few counts. Its antigen is currently unknown. The clonotype was recovered from a man under 40 who received the YFV17D yellow fever vaccine. The J gene is TRBJ2-5, the V gene TRBV5-6; 7 bases agree with TRBD2. Sequencing used PBMCs, obtained 15 days after the yellow fever booster vaccination. Here the CDR3 DNA reads TGTGCCAGCAGCTTGGCGGTAGCAAGCTTAAGACTAGCACAAGAGACCCAGTACTTC. Protein: CASSLAVASLRLAQETQYF. Full variable domain (outside the CDR3, taken from reference TRBV5-6 and TRBJ2-5): DAGVTQSPTHLIKTRGQQVTLRCSPKSGHDTVSWYQQALGQGPQFIFQYYEEEERQRGNFPDRFSGHQFPNYSSELNVNALLLGDSALYLCASSLAVASLRLAQETQYFGPGTRLLVL.